The T cell receptor beta chain described here comes from a study of blood T cell repertoires in COVID-19. Generated by immunoSEQ multiplex PCR, the TCRdb table keeps only in-frame clones and is missing some. The sample has some 380,000 clones; 90% are singletons. CDR3 length: 20 amino acids. Germline trimming cut 0 bases from V and 0 bases from J; bases unmatched to any gene: 8. Germline CDR1 is LGHNA and CDR2 is YSLEER. This clone was recorded only once. This chain links TRBV4-3 with TRBJ2-1; 13 nucleotides match TRBD2. This receptor was identified in a man aged 18 to 35 with active or convalescent COVID-19. Material: peripheral blood. The CDR3 DNA sequence: TGCGCCAGCAGCCAAGATCGCGGGACTAGCGGGATGAGCTCCTACAATGAGCAGTTCTTC. Translation gives CASSQDRGTSGMSSYNEQFF.